Presented here are 4 T cell receptor beta chains from one specimen sequenced in a study of human T cells and chemical hapten exposure. Time point meaning: patch test 1, 2 weeks after DPC sensitization. Treatment of the sample: therapeutic diphenylcyclopropenone sensitization with weekly scalp DPC. TCRdb redid the calling of the RACE reads with MiXCR, one entry per CDR3 protein. The sample holds under 450,000 distinct CDR3 sequences, approximately 5% seen once. This specimen was whole blood, taken in connection with sensitization to the hapten diphenylcyclopropenone (DPC). Receptors originate from a woman aged 45 to 65 with alopecia areata. Some clones in this sample may be carry-over from other donors' samples.

At least ten counts were recorded for this clonotype. J is TRBJ1-5 and V is TRBV15; 8 bases are shared with TRBD1. V gave up 4 bases and J gave up 1 base; unmatched junction bases: 6. Looked up from germline, CDR1 is LNHNV and CDR2 is YYDKDF (reference sequence). The CDR3 runs 16 residues. CDR3 protein: CATSTYTGGSNQPQHF. In DNA, the CDR3 is TGTGCCACCAGCACTTATACAGGGGGGAGCAATCAGCCCCAGCATTTT.

At least ten counts were recorded for this clonotype. J is TRBJ2-1 and V is TRBV7-2; the D is unclear. The germline CDR1 and CDR2 sequences are SGHTA and FQGNSA. Between the trimmed V and J ends, which lost 5 bases and 4 bases, there was a span of 15 bases. The CDR3 extends over 15 amino acids. The CDR3 bases are TGTGCCAGCAGCCCCTCGGGCCCTCGATACAATGAGCAGTTCTTC. This sequence encodes CASSPSGPRYNEQFF.

This clonotype was recorded a few times. The rearrangement uses TRBV10-3 and TRBJ1-4; TRBD1 is a possible D gene (6 bases). Trimming took 10 bases from V and 0 from J, leaving 12 bases between them. Germline assignment: CDR1 ENHRY and CDR2 SYGVKD. The CDR3 sequence is 14 residues long. The CDR3: CATGQYATNEKLFF. CDR3 DNA: TGTGCCACCGGACAGTACGCAACTAATGAAAAACTGTTTTTT.

This clonotype has just a few counts. The J gene is TRBJ2-5, the V gene TRBV28; TRBD1 agrees at 12 bases. The trim removed 5 bases at V and 0 bases at J, leaving 10 bases unmatched. The CDR3 is made up of 18 amino acids. CDR1 and CDR2 (germline): MDHEN, SYDVKM. The CDR3 coding sequence is TGTGCCAGCAGTGTCTGGGACAGGGGGCGTTTTCACCAAGAGACCCAGTACTTC. Residues: CASSVWDRGRFHQETQYF.